Listed below are T cell receptor beta chains from one sample, sequenced in a study of OX40 agonist ivuxolimab in advanced cancers. TCRdb's copy holds only in-frame clones and misses some; the assay was immunoSEQ multiplex PCR. Of tens of thousands of clones listed, about 86% are singletons. The specimen comprised CD4+ or CD8+ T cells sorted from blood, sampled in a trial of the OX40 agonist ivuxolimab. The source is an adult with an advanced solid tumor such as melanoma, head and neck, liver or kidney cancer. Both conserved end residues are part of each CDR3. D genes are given only for firm matches. Size is omitted from some rows. Given values are once, few, many or a class for expanded clones.

clone_size: .
d_call: TRBD1
j_call: TRBJ2-3
v_call: TRBV18
cdr3_length: 16
cdr3_nt: TGTGCCAGCTCACCGACTGGACAGGGAGGAACAGATACGCAGTATTTT
cdr3_aa: CASSPTGQGGTDTQYF

clone_size: once
d_call: .
j_call: TRBJ1-6
v_call: TRBV19
cdr3_length: 16
cdr3_nt: TGTGCCAGTAGTATTTCCAGGAGCTCCTATAATTCACCCCTCCACTTT
cdr3_aa: CASSISRSSYNSPLHF

clone_size: .
d_call: .
j_call: TRBJ2-3
v_call: TRBV19
cdr3_length: 15
cdr3_nt: TGTGCCAGTAGTATAGAGCCCAACCCCACAGATACGCAGTATTTT
cdr3_aa: CASSIEPNPTDTQYF

clone_size: .
d_call: .
j_call: TRBJ1-1
v_call: TRBV5-1
cdr3_length: 15
cdr3_nt: TGCGCCAGCAGCGGTGGACAGAGTCTGGGCACTGAAGCTTTCTTT
cdr3_aa: CASSGGQSLGTEAFF

clone_size: .
d_call: .
j_call: TRBJ2-7
v_call: TRBV7-8
cdr3_length: 15
cdr3_nt: TGTGCCAGCAGCTTAGTGGTAGGGGGTCACCACGAGCAGTACTTC
cdr3_aa: CASSLVVGGHHEQYF

clone_size: .
d_call: .
j_call: TRBJ2-7
v_call: TRBV7-9
cdr3_length: 13
cdr3_nt: TGTGCCAGCAGCTTCGGACAGACCTACGAGCAGTACTTC
cdr3_aa: CASSFGQTYEQYF

clone_size: once
d_call: .
j_call: TRBJ2-3
v_call: TRBV5-1
cdr3_length: 14
cdr3_nt: TGCGCCAGCAGCTTGGCCTTACCCACAGATACGCAGTATTTT
cdr3_aa: CASSLALPTDTQYF

clone_size: .
d_call: .
j_call: TRBJ1-1
v_call: TRBV5-1
cdr3_length: 15
cdr3_nt: TGCGCCAGCAGCCCCCGGGTGGGGGAGAACACTGAAGCTTTCTTT
cdr3_aa: CASSPRVGENTEAFF

clone_size: .
d_call: TRBD1
j_call: TRBJ2-2
v_call: TRBV5-1
cdr3_length: 15
cdr3_nt: TGCGCCAGCAGCCAGATTGACAGGGCCACCGGGGAGCTGTTTTTT
cdr3_aa: CASSQIDRATGELFF

clone_size: .
d_call: TRBD1
j_call: TRBJ1-1
v_call: TRBV10-1
cdr3_length: 14
cdr3_nt: TGCGCCAGCAGTCCCAGGACAGGGGGCACTGAAGCTTTCTTT
cdr3_aa: CASSPRTGGTEAFF

clone_size: .
d_call: .
j_call: TRBJ2-1
v_call: TRBV9
cdr3_length: 12
cdr3_nt: TGTGCCAGCAGTGAACGGGACCGCGAGCAGTTCTTC
cdr3_aa: CASSERDREQFF

clone_size: .
d_call: TRBD1
j_call: TRBJ2-7
v_call: TRBV5-1
cdr3_length: 14
cdr3_nt: TGCGCCAGCAGCTTACGGACAGGGAGTAGCGAGCAGTACTTC
cdr3_aa: CASSLRTGSSEQYF

clone_size: .
d_call: .
j_call: TRBJ2-6
v_call: TRBV19
cdr3_length: 18
cdr3_nt: TGTGCCAGTAGTCCGGGCAGGGGGGCCATCTCTGGGGCCAACGTCCTGACTTTC
cdr3_aa: CASSPGRGAISGANVLTF

clone_size: .
d_call: .
j_call: TRBJ2-1
v_call: TRBV25-1
cdr3_length: 12
cdr3_nt: TGTGCCAGCGTCGTATTTATCAATGAGCAGTTCTTC
cdr3_aa: CASVVFINEQFF

clone_size: .
d_call: .
j_call: TRBJ1-1
v_call: TRBV18
cdr3_length: 14
cdr3_nt: TGTGCCAGCTCACCACCGGATATGAACACTGAAGCTTTCTTT
cdr3_aa: CASSPPDMNTEAFF

clone_size: .
d_call: TRBD1
j_call: TRBJ1-6
v_call: TRBV18
cdr3_length: 17
cdr3_nt: TGTGCCAGCTCACCAAGCGCAGGGGGCGGCGGAAATTCACCCCTCCACTTT
cdr3_aa: CASSPSAGGGGNSPLHF

clone_size: .
d_call: .
j_call: TRBJ1-4
v_call: TRBV6-5
cdr3_length: 15
cdr3_nt: TGTGCCAGCAGTTACTCGCTTACAACTAATGAAAAACTGTTTTTT
cdr3_aa: CASSYSLTTNEKLFF

clone_size: .
d_call: .
j_call: TRBJ1-1
v_call: TRBV7-3
cdr3_length: 13
cdr3_nt: TGTGCCAGCAGCTTACAGGATAACACTGAAGCTTTCTTT
cdr3_aa: CASSLQDNTEAFF

clone_size: .
d_call: .
j_call: TRBJ1-4
v_call: TRBV6-1
cdr3_length: 15
cdr3_nt: TGTGCCAGCAGTGAACCAGACAGGCATAAGGAAAAACTGTTTTTT
cdr3_aa: CASSEPDRHKEKLFF

clone_size: few
d_call: .
j_call: TRBJ2-5
v_call: TRBV6-6
cdr3_length: 12
cdr3_nt: TGTGCCAGCAGTTTCGCTAGGGAGACCCAGTACTTC
cdr3_aa: CASSFARETQYF

clone_size: .
d_call: TRBD2
j_call: TRBJ2-1
v_call: TRBV4-2
cdr3_length: 17
cdr3_nt: TGTGCCAGCAGCCAAGACGGAGCGGGGGCTACCTACAATGAGCAGTTCTTC
cdr3_aa: CASSQDGAGATYNEQFF

clone_size: .
d_call: .
j_call: TRBJ2-7
v_call: TRBV2
cdr3_length: 14
cdr3_nt: TGTGCCAGCAGGGACAGACTAATAACCTACGAGCAGTACTTC
cdr3_aa: CASRDRLITYEQYF

clone_size: .
d_call: .
j_call: TRBJ1-6
v_call: TRBV2
cdr3_length: 14
cdr3_nt: TGTGCCAGCAGGGACCGGACCCGGGGTTCACCCCTCCACTTT
cdr3_aa: CASRDRTRGSPLHF

clone_size: .
d_call: TRBD2
j_call: TRBJ2-5
v_call: TRBV4-1
cdr3_length: 18
cdr3_nt: TGCGCCAGCAGCCTCGAGGCTGGCGGGGGGGCCTTACAAGAGACCCAGTACTTC
cdr3_aa: CASSLEAGGGALQETQYF

clone_size: .
d_call: .
j_call: TRBJ2-5
v_call: TRBV7-7
cdr3_length: 13
cdr3_nt: TGTGCCAGCAGCCCCCAGTACCAAGAGACCCAGTACTTC
cdr3_aa: CASSPQYQETQYF

clone_size: .
d_call: TRBD1
j_call: TRBJ1-2
v_call: TRBV4-1
cdr3_length: 16
cdr3_nt: TGCGCCAGCAGCCAAGCCGGACAGGGAAAAAACTATGGCTACACCTTC
cdr3_aa: CASSQAGQGKNYGYTF

clone_size: once
d_call: .
j_call: TRBJ2-2
v_call: TRBV14
cdr3_length: 16
cdr3_nt: TGTGCCAGCAGCCCACTCGGGGCTCGGGGCACCGGGGAGCTGTTTTTT
cdr3_aa: CASSPLGARGTGELFF

clone_size: .
d_call: TRBD1
j_call: TRBJ2-7
v_call: TRBV11-2
cdr3_length: 15
cdr3_nt: TGTGCCAGCAGCTCGGACAGGGGGTACTCCTACGAGCAGTACTTC
cdr3_aa: CASSSDRGYSYEQYF

clone_size: few
d_call: .
j_call: TRBJ1-2
v_call: TRBV19
cdr3_length: 15
cdr3_nt: TGTGCCAGTAGTTCGGGGGACCCCCGAAGCTATGGCTACACCTTC
cdr3_aa: CASSSGDPRSYGYTF

clone_size: .
d_call: TRBD1
j_call: TRBJ2-7
v_call: TRBV11-3
cdr3_length: 13
cdr3_nt: TGTGCCAGCAGCCGGACAGGGGGTTACGAGCAGTACTTC
cdr3_aa: CASSRTGGYEQYF

clone_size: .
d_call: .
j_call: TRBJ1-5
v_call: TRBV7-2
cdr3_length: 18
cdr3_nt: TGTGCCAGCAGTCGCTTAAGTGGGGCATTCAATAGCAATCAGCCCCAGCATTTT
cdr3_aa: CASSRLSGAFNSNQPQHF

clone_size: .
d_call: TRBD1
j_call: TRBJ2-2
v_call: TRBV13
cdr3_length: 16
cdr3_nt: TGTGCCAGCAGCACACGGACAGGGGGCGACACCGGGGAGCTGTTTTTT
cdr3_aa: CASSTRTGGDTGELFF

clone_size: .
d_call: TRBD1
j_call: TRBJ2-7
v_call: TRBV7-2
cdr3_length: 15
cdr3_nt: TGTGCCAGCAGCTCCCTAGGGACAGTTTCCTACGAGCAGTACTTC
cdr3_aa: CASSSLGTVSYEQYF

clone_size: .
d_call: TRBD1
j_call: TRBJ2-3
v_call: TRBV5-1
cdr3_length: 14
cdr3_nt: TGCGCCAGCAGCTTGGGGGACAGGGGAGATACGCAGTATTTT
cdr3_aa: CASSLGDRGDTQYF

clone_size: once
d_call: .
j_call: TRBJ2-3
v_call: TRBV19
cdr3_length: 15
cdr3_nt: TGTGCCAGTGTTCCCAGGGCGGGGACCACAGATACGCAGTATTTT
cdr3_aa: CASVPRAGTTDTQYF

clone_size: .
d_call: TRBD1
j_call: TRBJ2-2
v_call: TRBV7-9
cdr3_length: 17
cdr3_nt: TGTGCCAGCAGCTCCCCCCGGACAGGGGTGAACACCGGGGAGCTGTTTTTT
cdr3_aa: CASSSPRTGVNTGELFF

clone_size: .
d_call: TRBD2
j_call: TRBJ2-5
v_call: TRBV11-2
cdr3_length: 16
cdr3_nt: TGTGCCAGCAGCTACACTAGCGGGGGTTCCCAAGAGACCCAGTACTTC
cdr3_aa: CASSYTSGGSQETQYF

clone_size: .
d_call: .
j_call: TRBJ2-6
v_call: TRBV19
cdr3_length: 16
cdr3_nt: TGTGCCAGTTCGCTGAACCTCGTCCCTGGGGCCAACGTCCTGACTTTC
cdr3_aa: CASSLNLVPGANVLTF

clone_size: .
d_call: .
j_call: TRBJ2-7
v_call: TRBV7-6
cdr3_length: 15
cdr3_nt: TGTGCCAGCAGCCAAGATCTTATTCCAACCTACGAGCAGTACTTC
cdr3_aa: CASSQDLIPTYEQYF

clone_size: .
d_call: TRBD1
j_call: TRBJ1-5
v_call: TRBV4-2
cdr3_length: 13
cdr3_nt: TGTGCCAGCAGCCGGGACAGGGAACAGCCCCAGCATTTT
cdr3_aa: CASSRDREQPQHF

clone_size: few
d_call: .
j_call: TRBJ2-2
v_call: TRBV19
cdr3_length: 12
cdr3_nt: TGTGCCAGTAGTATTTTTACCGGGGAGCTGTTTTTT
cdr3_aa: CASSIFTGELFF

clone_size: .
d_call: .
j_call: TRBJ1-2
v_call: TRBV13
cdr3_length: 14
cdr3_nt: TGTGCCAGCAGCTTGTACAGGGACCTTTCGCGCTACACCTTC
cdr3_aa: CASSLYRDLSRYTF

clone_size: once
d_call: .
j_call: TRBJ2-3
v_call: TRBV7-9
cdr3_length: 15
cdr3_nt: TGTGCCAGCAGCGCGCGACGGTCCAGCACAGATACGCAGTATTTT
cdr3_aa: CASSARRSSTDTQYF

clone_size: .
d_call: TRBD1
j_call: TRBJ1-2
v_call: TRBV19
cdr3_length: 16
cdr3_nt: TGTGCCAGTAGTATATCCCGGGGACAGCTGCCTAGGGGCTACACCTTC
cdr3_aa: CASSISRGQLPRGYTF

clone_size: .
d_call: .
j_call: TRBJ2-7
v_call: TRBV29-1
cdr3_length: 15
cdr3_nt: TGCAGCGTGGTCCGACAGGTCCCGGGCTCCTACGAGCAGTACTTC
cdr3_aa: CSVVRQVPGSYEQYF

clone_size: .
d_call: .
j_call: TRBJ2-2
v_call: TRBV7-3
cdr3_length: 12
cdr3_nt: TGTGCCAGCAGCTTGGGCACCGGGGAGCTGTTTTTT
cdr3_aa: CASSLGTGELFF